This T cell receptor (beta chain) was documented in a study of shared clonotypes between healthy human individuals. Donors were healthy HIV-negative adults without recently reported acute infections or vaccinations. The study's findings and limits: Relative to memory subsets, naive subsets generally showed larger estimated richness. Generation probability values for non-shared clonotypes were lower than those for clonotypes shared by all four donors.

The repertoire was sequenced with immunoSEQ multiplex PCR; TCRdb's copy has only in-frame clones and lacks some. The table shows some 2,100,000 clones, with approximately 94% occurring only once. Concerning this clone: Its target is unknown.

The sequence was obtained from a man younger than 35 in good health. Material for sequencing was naive CD4+ T cells sorted from blood. Subset specified: CD45RA+ positively selected.

DNA for the CDR3: TGTGCCAGCAGTCGGGGTATGGGCTCACCCCTCCACTTT. This sequence encodes CASSRGMGSPLHF. The genes are TRBV6-5 and TRBJ1-6; D gene uncertain. With 5 bases removed from V and 10 bases from J, the gap between germline ends came to 12 bases. Germline loops: CDR1 MNHEY, CDR2 SVGAGI. The CDR3 is made up of 13 amino acids.